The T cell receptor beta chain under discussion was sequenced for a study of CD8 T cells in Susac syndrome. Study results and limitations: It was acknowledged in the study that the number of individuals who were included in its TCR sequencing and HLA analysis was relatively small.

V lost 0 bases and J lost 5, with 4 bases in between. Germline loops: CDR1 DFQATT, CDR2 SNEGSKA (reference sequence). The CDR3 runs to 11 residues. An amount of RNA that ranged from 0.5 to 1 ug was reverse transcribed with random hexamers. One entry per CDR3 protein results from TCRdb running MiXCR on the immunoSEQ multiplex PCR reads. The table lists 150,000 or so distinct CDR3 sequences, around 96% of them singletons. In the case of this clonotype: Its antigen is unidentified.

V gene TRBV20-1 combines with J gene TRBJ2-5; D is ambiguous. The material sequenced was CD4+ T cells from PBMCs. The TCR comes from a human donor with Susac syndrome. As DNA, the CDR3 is TGCAGTGCTAGAGAACCCGAGACCCAGTACTTC. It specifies CSAREPETQYF.